This TCR beta chain was profiled in a study of T-cell reconstitution after alpha-beta-depleted transplantation in children. Whole-study results and caveats: Newly generated T cells supplied most T-cell counts and diversity one year post-transplant. In patients about two months after transplant, alpha-beta T cells reportedly arose from several hundred expanded graft clones. Certain patients had high TCRbeta diversity at day 60, and it came from recipient T cells and thymic progenitors that survived.

The count of this clonotype is one. Its antigen is unidentified. V was clipped by 3 bases and J by 6 bases, with 4 bases between them. CDR3 size: 11 residues. The germline CDR1 and CDR2 sequences are LNHDA and SQIVND (reference sequence). Unique molecular identifiers featured in how the TCRbeta library was prepared. TCRdb re-analysed the PCR reads in MiXCR, keeping a single row per CDR3 protein. The repertoire has approximately 85,000 distinct CDR3 sequences, about 14% of them found once; the top ten carry about 20%. This sequence was found in a male patient aged 2-9 years who had a stem cell transplant for acute lymphoblastic leukemia, so the T cells may come from the graft donor. Specimen: PBMCs, mostly from graft donor cells, collected 180 days after TCRalphabeta/CD19-depleted stem cell transplant. This chain uses TRBV19 with TRBJ2-3; D uncertain. Written as DNA, the CDR3 is TGTGCCAGTAGTATCTCGGATACGCAGTATTTT. Its translation is CASSISDTQYF. The whole variable domain, remainder taken from reference TRBV19 and TRBJ2-3, is DGGITQSPKYLFRKEGQNVTLSCEQNLNHDAMYWYRQDPGQGLRLIYYSQIVNDFQKGDIAEGYSVSREKKESFPLTVTSAQKNPTAFYLCASSISDTQYFGPGTRLTVL.